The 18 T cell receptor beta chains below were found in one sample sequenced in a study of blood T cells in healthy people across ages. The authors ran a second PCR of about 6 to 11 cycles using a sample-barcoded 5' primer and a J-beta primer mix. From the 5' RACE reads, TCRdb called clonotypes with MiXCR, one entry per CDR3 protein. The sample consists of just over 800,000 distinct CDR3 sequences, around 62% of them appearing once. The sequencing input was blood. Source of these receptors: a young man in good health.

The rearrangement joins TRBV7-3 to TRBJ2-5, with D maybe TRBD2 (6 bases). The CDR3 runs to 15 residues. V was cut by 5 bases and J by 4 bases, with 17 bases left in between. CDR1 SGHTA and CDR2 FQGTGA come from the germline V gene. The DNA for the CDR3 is TGTGCCAGCAGCCCCGCAGGAGGAGGGCGAGAGACCCAGTACTTC. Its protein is CASSPAGGGRETQYF.

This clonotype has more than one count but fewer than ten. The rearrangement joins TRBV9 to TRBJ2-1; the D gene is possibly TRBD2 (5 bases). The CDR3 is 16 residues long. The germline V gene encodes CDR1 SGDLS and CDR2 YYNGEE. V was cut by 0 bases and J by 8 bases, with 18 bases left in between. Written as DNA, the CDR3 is TGTGCCAGCAGCGTAGGCCGTAGGGCCGAGGGCCATGAGCAGTTCTTC. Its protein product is CASSVGRRAEGHEQFF.

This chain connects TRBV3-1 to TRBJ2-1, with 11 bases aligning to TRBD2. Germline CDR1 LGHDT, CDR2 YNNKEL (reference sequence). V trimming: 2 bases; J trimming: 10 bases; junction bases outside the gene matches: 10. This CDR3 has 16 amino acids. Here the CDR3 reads CASSQPRSGGAEEQFF. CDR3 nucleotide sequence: TGTGCCAGCAGCCAACCTCGTAGCGGGGGGGCCGAGGAGCAGTTCTTC.

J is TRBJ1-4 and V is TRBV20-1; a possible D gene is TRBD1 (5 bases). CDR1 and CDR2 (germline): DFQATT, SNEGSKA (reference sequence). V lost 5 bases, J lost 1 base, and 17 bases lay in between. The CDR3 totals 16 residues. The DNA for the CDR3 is TGCAGTGCTCCGAAGGGGAGGCGAGGAACTAATGAAAAACTGTTTTTT. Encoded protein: CSAPKGRRGTNEKLFF.

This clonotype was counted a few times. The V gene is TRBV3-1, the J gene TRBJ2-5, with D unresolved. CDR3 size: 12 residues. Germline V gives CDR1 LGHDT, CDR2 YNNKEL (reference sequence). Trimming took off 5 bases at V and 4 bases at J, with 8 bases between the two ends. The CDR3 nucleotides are TGTGCCAGCAGCGTAAACGGAGAGACCCAGTACTTC. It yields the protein CASSVNGETQYF.

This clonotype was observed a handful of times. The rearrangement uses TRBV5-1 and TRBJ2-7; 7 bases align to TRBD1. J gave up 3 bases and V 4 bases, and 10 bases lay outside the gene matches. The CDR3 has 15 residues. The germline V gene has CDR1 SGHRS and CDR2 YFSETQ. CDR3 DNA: TGCGCCAGCAGCCAGCAAGCAGGGGGTAACTACGAGCAGTACTTC. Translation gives CASSQQAGGNYEQYF.

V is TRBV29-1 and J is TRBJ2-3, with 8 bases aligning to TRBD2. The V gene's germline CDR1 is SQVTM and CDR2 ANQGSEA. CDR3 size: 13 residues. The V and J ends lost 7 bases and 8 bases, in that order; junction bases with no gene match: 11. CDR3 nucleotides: TGCAGCGCCGCAAGCGGGGGAGGGGGTACGCAGTATTTT. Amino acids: CSAASGGGGTQYF.

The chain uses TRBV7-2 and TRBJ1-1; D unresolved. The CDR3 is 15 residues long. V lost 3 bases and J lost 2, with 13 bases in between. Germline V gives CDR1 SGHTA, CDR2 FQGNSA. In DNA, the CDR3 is TGTGCCAGCAGCTTTTACCGCCGAACAAACACTGAAGCTTTCTTT. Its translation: CASSFYRRTNTEAFF.

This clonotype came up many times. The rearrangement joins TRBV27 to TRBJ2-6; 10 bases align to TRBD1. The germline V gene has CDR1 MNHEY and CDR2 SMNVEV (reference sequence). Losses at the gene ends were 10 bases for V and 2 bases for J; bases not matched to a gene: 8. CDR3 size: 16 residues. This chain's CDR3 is CAIGTGDAAGANVLTF. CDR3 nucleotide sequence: TGTGCCATTGGGACAGGGGATGCTGCTGGGGCCAACGTCCTGACTTTC. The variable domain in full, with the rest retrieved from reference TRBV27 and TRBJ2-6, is EAQVTQNPRYLITVTGKKLTVTCSQNMNHEYMSWYRQDPGLGLRQIYYSMNVEVTDKGDVPEGYKVSRKEKRNFPLILESPSPNQTSLYFCAIGTGDAAGANVLTFGAGSRLTVL.

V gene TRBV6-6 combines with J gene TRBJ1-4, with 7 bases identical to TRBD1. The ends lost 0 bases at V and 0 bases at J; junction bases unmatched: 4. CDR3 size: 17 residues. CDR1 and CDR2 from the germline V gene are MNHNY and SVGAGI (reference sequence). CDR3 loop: CASSYSTGTATNEKLFF. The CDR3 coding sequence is TGTGCCAGCAGTTACTCTACCGGGACAGCAACTAATGAAAAACTGTTTTTT.

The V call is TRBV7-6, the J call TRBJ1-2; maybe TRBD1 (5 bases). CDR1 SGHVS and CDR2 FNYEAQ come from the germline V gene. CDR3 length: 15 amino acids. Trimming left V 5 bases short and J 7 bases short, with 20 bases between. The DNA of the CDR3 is TGTGCCAGCAGCAGAGAGATAGGGACGACTGGTGGCTACACCTTC. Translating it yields CASSREIGTTGGYTF.

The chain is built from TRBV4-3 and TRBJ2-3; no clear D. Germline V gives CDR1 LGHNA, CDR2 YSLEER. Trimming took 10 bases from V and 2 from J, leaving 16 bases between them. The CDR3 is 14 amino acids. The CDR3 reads CATGPVGYTDTQYF. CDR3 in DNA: TGCGCCACCGGACCTGTTGGGTACACAGATACGCAGTATTTT.

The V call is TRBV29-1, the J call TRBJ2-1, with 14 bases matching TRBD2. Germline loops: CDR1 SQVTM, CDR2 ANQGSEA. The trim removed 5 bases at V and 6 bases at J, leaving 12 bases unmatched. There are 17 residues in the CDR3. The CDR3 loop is CSVSPSATSGGANEQFF. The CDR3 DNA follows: TGCAGCGTTTCTCCTTCCGCGACTAGCGGGGGGGCCAATGAGCAGTTCTTC.

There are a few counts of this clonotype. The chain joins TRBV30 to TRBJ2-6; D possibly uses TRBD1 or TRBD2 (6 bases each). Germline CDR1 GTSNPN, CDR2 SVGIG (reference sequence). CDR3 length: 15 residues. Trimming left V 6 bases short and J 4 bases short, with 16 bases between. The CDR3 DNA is TGTGCCTGTCCGAAGGGGGGCTCCGGGGCCAACGTCCTGACTTTC. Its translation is CACPKGGSGANVLTF. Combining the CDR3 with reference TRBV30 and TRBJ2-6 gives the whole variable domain SQTIHQWPATLVQPVGSPLSLECTVEGTSNPNLYWYRQAAGRGLQLLFYSVGIGQISSEVPQNLSASRPQDRQFILSSKKLLLSDSGFYLCACPKGGSGANVLTFGAGSRLTVL.

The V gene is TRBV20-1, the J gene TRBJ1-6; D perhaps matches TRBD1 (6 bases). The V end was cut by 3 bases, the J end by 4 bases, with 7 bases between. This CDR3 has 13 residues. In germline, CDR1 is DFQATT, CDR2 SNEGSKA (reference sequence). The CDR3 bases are TGCAGTGCTAGTACAGGGTATAATTCACCCCTCCACTTT. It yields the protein CSASTGYNSPLHF.

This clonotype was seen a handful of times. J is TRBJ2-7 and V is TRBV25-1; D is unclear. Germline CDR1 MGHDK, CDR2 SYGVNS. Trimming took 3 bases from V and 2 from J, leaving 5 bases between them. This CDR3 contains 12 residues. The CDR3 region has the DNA TGTGCCAGCAGTGAGGGGACCTACGAGCAGTACTTC. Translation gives CASSEGTYEQYF.

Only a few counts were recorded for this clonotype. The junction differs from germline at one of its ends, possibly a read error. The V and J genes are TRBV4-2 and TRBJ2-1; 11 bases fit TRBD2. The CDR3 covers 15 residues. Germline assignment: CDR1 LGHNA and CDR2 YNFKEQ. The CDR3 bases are TGTGCCAGTAGCCAAAATAGCGGGGGGGTAAATGAGCAGTTCTTC. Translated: CASSQNSGGVNEQFF.

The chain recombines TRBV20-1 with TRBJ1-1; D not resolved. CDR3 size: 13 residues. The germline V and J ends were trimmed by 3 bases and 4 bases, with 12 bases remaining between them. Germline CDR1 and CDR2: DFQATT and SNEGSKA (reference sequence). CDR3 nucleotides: TGCAGTGCTAGGCGCGGGGAAGTCACTGAAGCTTTCTTT. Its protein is CSARRGEVTEAFF.